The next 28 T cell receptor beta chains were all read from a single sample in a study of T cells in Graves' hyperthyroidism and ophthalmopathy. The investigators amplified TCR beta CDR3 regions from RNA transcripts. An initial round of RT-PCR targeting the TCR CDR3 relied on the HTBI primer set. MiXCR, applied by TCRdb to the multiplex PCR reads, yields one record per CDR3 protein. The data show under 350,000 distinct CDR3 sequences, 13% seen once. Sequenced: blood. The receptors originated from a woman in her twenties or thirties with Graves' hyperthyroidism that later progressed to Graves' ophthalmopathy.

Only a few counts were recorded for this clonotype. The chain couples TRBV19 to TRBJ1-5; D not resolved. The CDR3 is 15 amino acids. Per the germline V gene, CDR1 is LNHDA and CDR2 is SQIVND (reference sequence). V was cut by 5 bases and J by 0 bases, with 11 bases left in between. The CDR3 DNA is TGTGCCAGTAGTCCGGAACGGATTAGCAATCAGCCCCAGCATTTT. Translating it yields CASSPERISNQPQHF.

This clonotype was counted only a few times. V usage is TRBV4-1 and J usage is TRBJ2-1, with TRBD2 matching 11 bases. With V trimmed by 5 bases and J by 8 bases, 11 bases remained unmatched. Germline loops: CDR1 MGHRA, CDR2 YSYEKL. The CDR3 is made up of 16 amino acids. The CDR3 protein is CASSVLGSGRADEQFF. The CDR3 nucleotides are TGCGCCAGCAGCGTGCTTGGTAGCGGGAGGGCCGATGAGCAGTTCTTC.

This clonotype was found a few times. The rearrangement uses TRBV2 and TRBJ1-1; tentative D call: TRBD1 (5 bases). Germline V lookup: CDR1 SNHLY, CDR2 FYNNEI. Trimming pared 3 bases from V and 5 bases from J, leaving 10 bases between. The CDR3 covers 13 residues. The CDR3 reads CASSEWGGTEAFF. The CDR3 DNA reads TGTGCCAGCAGTGAGTGGGGGGGGACTGAAGCTTTCTTT. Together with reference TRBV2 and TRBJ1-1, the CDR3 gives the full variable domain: EPEVTQTPSHQVTQMGQEVILRCVPISNHLYFYWYRQILGQKVEFLVSFYNNEISEKSEIFDDQFSVERPDGSNFTLKIRSTKLEDSAMYFCASSEWGGTEAFFGQGTRLTVV.

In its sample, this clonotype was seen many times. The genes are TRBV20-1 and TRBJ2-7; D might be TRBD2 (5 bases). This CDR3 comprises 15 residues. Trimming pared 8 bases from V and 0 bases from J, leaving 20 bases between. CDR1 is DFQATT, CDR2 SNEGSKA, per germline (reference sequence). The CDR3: CSRRLDTLSSYEQYF. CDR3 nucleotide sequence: TGCAGTCGGAGGTTGGATACGTTGAGCTCCTACGAGCAGTACTTC.

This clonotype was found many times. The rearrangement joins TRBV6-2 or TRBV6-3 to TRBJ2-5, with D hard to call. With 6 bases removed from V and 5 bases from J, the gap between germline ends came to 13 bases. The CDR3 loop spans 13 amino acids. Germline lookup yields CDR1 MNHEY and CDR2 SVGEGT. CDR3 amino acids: CASRPLDRETQYF. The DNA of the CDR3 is TGTGCCAGCAGACCGCTAGATCGGGAGACCCAGTACTTC.

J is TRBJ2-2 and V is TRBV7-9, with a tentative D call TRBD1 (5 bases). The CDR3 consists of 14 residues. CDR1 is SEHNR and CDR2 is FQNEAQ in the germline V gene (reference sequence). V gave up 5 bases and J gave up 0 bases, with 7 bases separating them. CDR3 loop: CASSGAANTGELFF. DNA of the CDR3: TGTGCCAGCAGCGGGGCGGCGAACACCGGGGAGCTGTTTTTT.

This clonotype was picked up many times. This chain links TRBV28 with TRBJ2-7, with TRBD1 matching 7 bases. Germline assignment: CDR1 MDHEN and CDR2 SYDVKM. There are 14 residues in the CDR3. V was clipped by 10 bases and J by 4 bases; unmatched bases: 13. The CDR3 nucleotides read TGTGCCATCCTCAAGGACAGGCCCGGGTACGAGCAGTACTTC. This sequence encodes CAILKDRPGYEQYF.

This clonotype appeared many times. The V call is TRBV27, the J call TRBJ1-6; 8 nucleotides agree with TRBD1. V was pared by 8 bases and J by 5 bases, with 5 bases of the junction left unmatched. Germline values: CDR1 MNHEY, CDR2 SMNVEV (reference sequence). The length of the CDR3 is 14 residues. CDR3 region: CASGRTGNNSPLHF. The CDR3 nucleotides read TGTGCCAGCGGACGGACAGGGAATAATTCACCCCTCCACTTT.

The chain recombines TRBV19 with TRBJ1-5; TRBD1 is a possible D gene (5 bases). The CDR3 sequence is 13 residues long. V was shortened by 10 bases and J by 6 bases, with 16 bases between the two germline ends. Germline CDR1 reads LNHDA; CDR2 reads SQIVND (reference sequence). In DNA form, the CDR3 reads TGTGCCACCTCGGACAAGCTGATTCAGCCCCAGCATTTT. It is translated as CATSDKLIQPQHF.

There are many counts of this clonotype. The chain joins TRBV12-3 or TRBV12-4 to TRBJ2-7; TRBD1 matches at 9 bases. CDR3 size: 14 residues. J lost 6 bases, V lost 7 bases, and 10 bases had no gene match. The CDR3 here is CASTIGTGIGEQYF. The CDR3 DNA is TGTGCCAGCACCATCGGGACAGGGATAGGCGAGCAGTACTTC.

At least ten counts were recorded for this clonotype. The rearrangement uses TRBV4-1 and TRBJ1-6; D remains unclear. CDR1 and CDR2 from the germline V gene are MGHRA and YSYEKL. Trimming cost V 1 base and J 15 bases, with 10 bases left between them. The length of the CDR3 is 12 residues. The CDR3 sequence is CASSQVTRNLHF. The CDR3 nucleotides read TGCGCCAGCAGCCAAGTGACCAGAAACCTCCACTTT.

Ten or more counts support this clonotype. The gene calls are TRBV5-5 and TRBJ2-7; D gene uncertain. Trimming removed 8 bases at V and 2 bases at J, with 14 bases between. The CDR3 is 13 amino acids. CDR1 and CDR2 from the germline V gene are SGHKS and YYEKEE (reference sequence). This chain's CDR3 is CASQQAQTYEQYF. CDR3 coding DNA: TGTGCCAGTCAGCAGGCACAGACCTACGAGCAGTACTTC. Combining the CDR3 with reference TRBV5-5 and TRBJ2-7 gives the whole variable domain DAGVTQSPTHLIKTRGQQVTLRCSPISGHKSVSWYQQVLGQGPQFIFQYYEKEERGRGNFPDRFSARQFPNYSSELNVNALLLGDSALYLCASQQAQTYEQYFGPGTRLTVT.

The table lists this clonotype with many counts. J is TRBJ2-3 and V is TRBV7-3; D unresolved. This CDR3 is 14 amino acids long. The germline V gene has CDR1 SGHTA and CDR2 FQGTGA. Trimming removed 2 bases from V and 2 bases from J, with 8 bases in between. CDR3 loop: CASSLGGYTDTQYF. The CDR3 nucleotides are TGTGCCAGCAGCTTAGGTGGCTACACAGATACGCAGTATTTT.

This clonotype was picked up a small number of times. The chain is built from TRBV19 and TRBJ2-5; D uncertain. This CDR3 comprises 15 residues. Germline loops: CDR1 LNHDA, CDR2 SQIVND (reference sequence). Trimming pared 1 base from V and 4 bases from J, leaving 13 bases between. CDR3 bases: TGTGCCAGTAGTATAGGACCCGGGCGACGAGAGACCCAGTACTTC. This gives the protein CASSIGPGRRETQYF.

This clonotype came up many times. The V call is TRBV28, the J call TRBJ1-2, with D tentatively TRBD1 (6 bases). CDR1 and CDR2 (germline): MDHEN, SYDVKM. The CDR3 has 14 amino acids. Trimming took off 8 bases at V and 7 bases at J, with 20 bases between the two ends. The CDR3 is CASDPSPGEVGYTF. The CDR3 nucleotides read TGTGCCAGCGACCCATCCCCAGGGGAGGTTGGCTACACCTTC.

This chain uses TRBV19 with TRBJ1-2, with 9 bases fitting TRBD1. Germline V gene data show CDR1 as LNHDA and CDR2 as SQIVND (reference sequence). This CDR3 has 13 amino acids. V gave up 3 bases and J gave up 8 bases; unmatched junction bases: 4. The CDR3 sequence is CASSIGQGWGYTF. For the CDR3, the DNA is TGTGCCAGTAGTATCGGACAGGGGTGGGGCTACACCTTC.

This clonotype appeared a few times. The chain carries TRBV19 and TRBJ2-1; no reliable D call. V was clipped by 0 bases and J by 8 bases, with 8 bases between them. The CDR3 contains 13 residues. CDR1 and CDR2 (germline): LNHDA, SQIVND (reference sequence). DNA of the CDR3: TGTGCCAGTAGTATAGATGTCCCCCATGAGCAGTTCTTC. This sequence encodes CASSIDVPHEQFF.

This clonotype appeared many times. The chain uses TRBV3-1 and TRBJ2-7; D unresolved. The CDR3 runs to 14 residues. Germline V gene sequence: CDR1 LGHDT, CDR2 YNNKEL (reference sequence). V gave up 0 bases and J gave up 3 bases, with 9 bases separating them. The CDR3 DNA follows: TGTGCCAGCAGCCAAGAGTACTCCCTCTACGAGCAGTACTTC. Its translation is CASSQEYSLYEQYF.

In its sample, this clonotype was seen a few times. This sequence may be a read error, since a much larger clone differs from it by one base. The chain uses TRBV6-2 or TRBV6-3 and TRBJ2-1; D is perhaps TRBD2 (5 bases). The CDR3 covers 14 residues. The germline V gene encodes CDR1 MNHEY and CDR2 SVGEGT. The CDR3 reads CASSRSGLYNGQFF. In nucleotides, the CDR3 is TGTGCCAGCAGTAGAAGTGGACTTTACAATGGGCAGTTCTTC.

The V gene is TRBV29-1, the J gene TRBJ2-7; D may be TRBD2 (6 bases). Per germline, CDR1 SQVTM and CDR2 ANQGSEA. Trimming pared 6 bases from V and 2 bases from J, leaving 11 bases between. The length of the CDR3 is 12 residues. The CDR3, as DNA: TGCAGCGTAAGCGGGTCAACCTACGAGCAGTACTTC. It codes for CSVSGSTYEQYF.

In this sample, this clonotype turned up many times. As DNA, the CDR3 is TGTGCCAGCAGCTCCCCAGGGGGGGGGCGCAACAATGAGCAGTTCTTC. Its translation: CASSSPGGGRNNEQFF. The chain uses TRBV7-8 and TRBJ2-1; D assignment may be TRBD1 or TRBD2 (7 bases each). This CDR3 comprises 16 residues. Per the germline V gene, CDR1 is SGHVS and CDR2 is FQNEAQ. V dropped 4 bases and J dropped 5 bases, with 18 bases sitting between them.

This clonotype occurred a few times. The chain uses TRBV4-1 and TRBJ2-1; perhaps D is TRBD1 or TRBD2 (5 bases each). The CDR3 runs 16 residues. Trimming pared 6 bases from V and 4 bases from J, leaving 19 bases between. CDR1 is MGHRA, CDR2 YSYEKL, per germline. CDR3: CASSPKRGPAYNEQFF. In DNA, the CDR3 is TGCGCCAGCAGTCCAAAGAGGGGCCCAGCATACAATGAGCAGTTCTTC.

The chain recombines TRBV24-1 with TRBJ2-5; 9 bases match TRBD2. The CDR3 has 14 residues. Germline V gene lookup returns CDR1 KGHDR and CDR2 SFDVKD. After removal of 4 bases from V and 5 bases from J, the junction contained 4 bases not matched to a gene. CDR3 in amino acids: CATSDPGLAETQYF. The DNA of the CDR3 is TGTGCCACCAGTGACCCTGGACTAGCGGAGACCCAGTACTTC.

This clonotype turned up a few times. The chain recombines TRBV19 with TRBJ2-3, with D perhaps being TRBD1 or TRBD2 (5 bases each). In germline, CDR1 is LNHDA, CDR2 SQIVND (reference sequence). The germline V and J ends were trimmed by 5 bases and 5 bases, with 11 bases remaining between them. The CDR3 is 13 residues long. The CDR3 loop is CASSPGTGDTQYF. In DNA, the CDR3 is TGTGCCAGTAGTCCAGGGACGGGAGATACGCAGTATTTT.

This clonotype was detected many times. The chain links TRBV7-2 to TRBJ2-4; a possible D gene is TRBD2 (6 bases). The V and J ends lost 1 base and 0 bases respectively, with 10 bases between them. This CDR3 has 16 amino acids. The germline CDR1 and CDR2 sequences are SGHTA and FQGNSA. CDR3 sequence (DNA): TGTGCCAGCAGCTTAGAGGCGGGACTAGCCAAAAACATTCAGTACTTC. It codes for CASSLEAGLAKNIQYF.

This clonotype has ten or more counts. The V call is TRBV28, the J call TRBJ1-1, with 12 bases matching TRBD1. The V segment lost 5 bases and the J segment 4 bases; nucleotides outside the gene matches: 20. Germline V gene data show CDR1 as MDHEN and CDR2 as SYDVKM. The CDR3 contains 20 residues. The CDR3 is CASSAGQGAFYHYEVTEAFF. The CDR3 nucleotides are TGTGCCAGCAGTGCGGGACAGGGGGCATTTTATCATTATGAAGTCACTGAAGCTTTCTTT.

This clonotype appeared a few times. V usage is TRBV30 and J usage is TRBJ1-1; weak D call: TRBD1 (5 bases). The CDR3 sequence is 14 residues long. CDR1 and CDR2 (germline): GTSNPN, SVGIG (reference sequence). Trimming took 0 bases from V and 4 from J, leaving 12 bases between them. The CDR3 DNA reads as TGTGCCTGGAGTGTATTGGGGGTAGTCACTGAAGCTTTCTTT. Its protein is CAWSVLGVVTEAFF.

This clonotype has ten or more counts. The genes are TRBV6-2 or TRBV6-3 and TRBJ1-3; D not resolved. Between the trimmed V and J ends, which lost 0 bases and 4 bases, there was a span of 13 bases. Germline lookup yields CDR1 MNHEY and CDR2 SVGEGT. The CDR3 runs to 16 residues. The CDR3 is CASSYSSSWSGNTIYF. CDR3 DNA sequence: TGTGCCAGCAGTTACTCGAGCAGTTGGTCCGGAAACACCATATATTTT.